This note documents a single T cell receptor beta chain sequence. The data are from a study of blood T cell repertoires in COVID-19. The V gene's germline CDR1 is WNHNN and CDR2 SYGVQD (reference sequence). The CDR3 has 16 residues. The V end was cut by 7 bases, the J end by 3 bases, with 18 bases between. Sequenced by immunoSEQ multiplex PCR; TCRdb stores in-frame clones only, minus some. The sample includes 60,000 or so clones, roughly 85% seen only once; the top ten take about 16%. The sequence came from a human donor in a cohort sampled during active COVID-19. The sequenced sample consisted of peripheral blood. The genes are TRBV10-1 and TRBJ2-2; D is possibly TRBD1 (6 bases). The DNA for the CDR3 is TGCGCCAGCACTTTCCATGCAGGGGTTTACACCGGGGAGCTGTTTTTT. It specifies CASTFHAGVYTGELFF.